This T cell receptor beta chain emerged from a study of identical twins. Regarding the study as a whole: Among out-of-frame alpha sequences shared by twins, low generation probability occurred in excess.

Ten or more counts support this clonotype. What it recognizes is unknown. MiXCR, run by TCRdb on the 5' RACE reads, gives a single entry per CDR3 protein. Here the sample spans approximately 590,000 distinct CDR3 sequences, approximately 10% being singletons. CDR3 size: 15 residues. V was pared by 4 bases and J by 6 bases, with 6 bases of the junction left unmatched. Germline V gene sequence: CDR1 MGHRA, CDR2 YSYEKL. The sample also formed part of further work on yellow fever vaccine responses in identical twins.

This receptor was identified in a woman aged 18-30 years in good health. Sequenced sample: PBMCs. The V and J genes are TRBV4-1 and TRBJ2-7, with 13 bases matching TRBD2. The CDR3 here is CASSLGLAGLTEQYF. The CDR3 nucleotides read TGCGCCAGCAGCCTGGGACTAGCGGGACTTACCGAGCAGTACTTC.